This TCR beta chain was obtained from a study of cytotoxic CD8 clonotypes in ibrutinib-treated CLL. In the study overall: Per sample, productive templates averaged almost 260,000 and productive rearrangements averaged about 100,000. Study-level results: Exceeding age-matched healthy donors, baseline clonality also tracked the counts of circulating CD8+ T cells.

As concerns this clone: The antigen is undetermined.

Profiled with immunoSEQ multiplex PCR; TCRdb holds only in-frame clones, not every one. The table lists some 200,000 clones, approximately 75% of them singletons. Germline V CDR1 and CDR2: KGHSH, LQKENI. CDR3 length equals 15 residues. V dropped 0 bases and J dropped 3 bases, with 11 bases sitting between them. Frozen-stored PBMCs produced 1.5 to 2.5 micrograms of genomic DNA for TCR beta libraries. The clonotype comes from a human donor with chronic lymphocytic leukemia. Material: PBMCs, obtained after 12 months of ibrutinib treatment. V and J are TRBV18 and TRBJ1-1; D is unclear. DNA of the CDR3: TGTGCCAGCTCACCACCTCTAGGGTGGGACACTGAAGCTTTCTTT. Translated: CASSPPLGWDTEAFF.